A single sample is the source of the 26 T cell receptor beta chains below, sequenced in a study of identical twins (dated by TCRdb to between 2015 and 2016). The library relied on 5' RACE. The listed sequencing device is Illumina HiSeq 2000. TCRdb redid the processing of the public reads, applying fastp at Q25 and MiXCR, and retained in-frame beta chains. Each CDR3 protein appears once, grouped with its most common genes and DNA. The sample profile shows about 1.7 million distinct CDR3 sequences; more than 30% of them were found once. The ten largest clones take up 0.25% to 0.3% of the sample. What was sequenced was cord blood. These receptors were obtained from a newborn girl in good health.

This clonotype was seen only once. A much larger clone is a single base away; this may be a read error. The chain has TRBV24-1 and TRBJ2-1, with 14 bases fitting TRBD2. The CDR3 sequence is 17 residues long. Trimming removed 2 bases from V and 6 bases from J; junction bases left unmatched: 5. Germline-derived CDR1 and CDR2 are KGHDR and SFDVKD. In DNA form, the CDR3 reads TGTGCCACCAGTGATTCCGGGACTAGCGGGGGCTTCAATGAGCAGTTCTTC. Translation: CATSDSGTSGGFNEQFF.

The table lists this clonotype with a few counts. The V gene is TRBV6-2 or TRBV6-3, the J gene TRBJ2-1; 9 bases are a match to TRBD2. The J call could be wrong; TRBJ2-7 is a better fit for the DNA end. Germline assignment: CDR1 MNHEY and CDR2 SVGEGT. The CDR3 runs 15 residues. CDR3 nucleotides: TGTGCCACGTGCCCGGGACTAGCATCCTACAATGAGCAGTACTTC. This gives the protein CATCPGLASYNEQYF.

The chain links TRBV20-1 to TRBJ1-1; perhaps TRBD1 as D (5 bases). Looked up from germline, CDR1 is DFQATT and CDR2 is SNEGSKA (reference sequence). With 6 bases removed from V and 8 bases from J, the gap between germline ends came to 13 bases. The CDR3 covers 11 residues. The CDR3 loop reads CSARDRLEAFF. The DNA for the CDR3 is TGCAGTGCAAGGGACCGGCTGGAAGCTTTCTTT.

This clonotype was picked up a small number of times. V and J are TRBV5-1 and TRBJ2-7; TRBD2 matches at 7 bases. Germline assignment: CDR1 SGHRS and CDR2 YFSETQ. The CDR3 length is 15 residues. Trimming at V came to 0 bases and at J to 4 bases, leaving 7 bases not matched to a gene. Here the CDR3 reads CASSLASGIRYEQYF. The CDR3 nucleotides are TGCGCCAGCAGCTTGGCGAGCGGGATCAGGTACGAGCAGTACTTC. The whole variable domain, remainder taken from reference TRBV5-1 and TRBJ2-7, is KAGVTQTPRYLIKTRGQQVTLSCSPISGHRSVSWYQQTPGQGLQFLFEYFSETQRNKGNFPGRFSGRQFSNSRSEMNVSTLELGDSALYLCASSLASGIRYEQYFGPGTRLTVT.

The chain carries TRBV12-3 or TRBV12-4 and TRBJ1-6, with 7 bases identical to TRBD1. The CDR3 has 14 residues. J was trimmed by 7 bases and V by 6 bases; bases with no gene match: 6. The CDR3 reads CASRGDSGNSPLHF. The CDR3 DNA follows: TGTGCCAGCAGGGGGGACAGTGGCAATTCACCCCTCCACTTT.

The chain uses TRBV28 and TRBJ2-7; D is possibly TRBD1 or TRBD2 (6 bases each). The V gene's germline CDR1 is MDHEN and CDR2 SYDVKM. The CDR3 has 14 residues. V lost 7 bases to trimming and J lost 2 bases, with 15 bases between them. Here the CDR3 reads CASTVGGGPYEQYF. For the CDR3, the DNA is TGTGCCAGCACCGTAGGAGGGGGTCCCTACGAGCAGTACTTC.

The chain recombines TRBV3-1 with TRBJ1-1; no firm D call. The length of the CDR3 is 14 residues. The germline CDR1 and CDR2 sequences are LGHDT and YNNKEL (reference sequence). V was cut by 0 bases and J by 3 bases, with 8 bases left in between. CDR3 residues: CASSQDAQDTEAFF. The CDR3 coding sequence is TGTGCCAGCAGCCAAGATGCCCAGGACACTGAAGCTTTCTTT. The variable domain in full, with the rest retrieved from reference TRBV3-1 and TRBJ1-1, is DTAVSQTPKYLVTQMGNDKSIKCEQNLGHDTMYWYKQDSKKFLKIMFSYNNKELIINETVPNRFSPKSPDKAHLNLHINSLELGDSAVYFCASSQDAQDTEAFFGQGTRLTVV.

The chain combines TRBV20-1 with TRBJ1-1; D is undetermined. The ends were cut back, 1 base at V and 5 bases at J, with 11 bases in the middle. The CDR3 loop spans 13 amino acids. The germline V gene has CDR1 DFQATT and CDR2 SNEGSKA (reference sequence). Written as DNA, the CDR3 is TGCAGTGCTAGAGGCCCGTTTTATACTGAAGCTTTCTTT. Its translation is CSARGPFYTEAFF.

This clonotype came up a few times. J is TRBJ2-4 and V is TRBV28; D might be TRBD2 (6 bases). The CDR3 has 15 amino acids. Germline V gives CDR1 MDHEN, CDR2 SYDVKM. Trimming left V 5 bases short and J 15 bases short, with 26 bases between. As DNA, the CDR3 is TGTGCCAGCAGTCACCGAAGGGGCGTCCCCTTGCGGGGGTACTTC. This translates into CASSHRRGVPLRGYF. Supplemented by reference TRBV28 and TRBJ2-4, the full variable domain reads DVKVTQSSRYLVKRTGEKVFLECVQDMDHENMFWYRQDPGLGLRLIYFSYDVKMKEKGDIPEGYSVSREKKERFSLILESASTNQTSMYLCASSHRRGVPLRGYFGAGTRLSVL.

As DNA, the CDR3 is TGCAGTGCTAGAGTGGGACTAGTCGGTTCCTACGAGCAGTTCTTC. It codes for CSARVGLVGSYEQFF. The gene calls are TRBV20-1 and TRBJ2-1, with 8 bases aligning to TRBD2. This CDR3 contains 15 residues. Per germline, CDR1 DFQATT and CDR2 SNEGSKA (reference sequence). Losses at the gene ends were 1 base for V and 10 bases for J; bases not matched to a gene: 12.

The chain links TRBV29-1 to TRBJ1-1; D not resolved. V was shortened by 4 bases and J by 11 bases, with 11 bases between the two germline ends. This CDR3 contains 10 residues. Germline V gene sequence: CDR1 SQVTM, CDR2 ANQGSEA. The chain's CDR3 is CSVGPERAFF. In DNA, the CDR3 is TGCAGCGTTGGGCCCGAAAGGGCTTTCTTT. Combining the CDR3 with reference TRBV29-1 and TRBJ1-1 gives the whole variable domain SAVISQKPSRDICQRGTSLTIQCQVDSQVTMMFWYRQQPGQSLTLIATANQGSEATYESGFVIDKFPISRPNLTFSTLTVSNMSPEDSSIYLCSVGPERAFFGQGTRLTVV.

Concerning this clonotype: A clone one base away is much larger, so this may be a read error. The rearrangement links TRBV29-1 to TRBJ2-7; no clear D gene. This CDR3 spans 13 amino acids. In germline, CDR1 is SQVTM, CDR2 ANQGSEA. V was clipped by 4 bases and J by 2 bases, with 12 bases between them. This CDR3 reads CSVGDGGTYEQYF. CDR3 bases: TGCAGCGTTGGGGATGGTGGAACCTACGAGCAGTACTTC.

This clonotype was picked up many times. This chain joins TRBV5-1 and TRBJ2-3; 7 bases map to TRBD1. The CDR3 loop spans 14 amino acids. Germline lookup yields CDR1 SGHRS and CDR2 YFSETQ. With 2 bases clipped from V and 5 bases from J, the junction kept 5 bases outside the gene matches. The CDR3 sequence is CASSFDTGEDTQYF. CDR3 nucleotide sequence: TGCGCCAGCAGCTTCGATACAGGGGAAGATACGCAGTATTTT.

Notes on this clonotype: Being one base from a much bigger clone, this may be a read error. This chain links TRBV11-2 with TRBJ2-1; TRBD2 aligns across 9 bases. The DNA end is a closer match to TRBJ2-7, so the J assignment may be wrong. Germline assignment: CDR1 SGHAT and CDR2 FQNNGV. The CDR3 runs 18 residues. This CDR3 reads CASSPKALTSGFYNEQYF. For the CDR3, the DNA is TGTGCCAGCAGCCCTAAAGCCCTTACTAGCGGGTTCTACAATGAGCAGTACTTC.

This clonotype has at least ten counts. The CDR3 sequence is CASSSMDLNNEQFF. The CDR3 DNA sequence: TGTGCCAGCAGTTCTATGGACCTAAACAATGAGCAGTTCTTC. This sequence joins TRBV28 and TRBJ2-1; unclear D gene. Trimming removed 4 bases at V and 5 bases at J, with 12 bases between. The CDR3 extends over 14 amino acids. CDR1 and CDR2 (germline): MDHEN, SYDVKM.

The genes are TRBV5-6 and TRBJ1-1; no definite D call. The germline V and J ends were trimmed by 4 bases and 3 bases, with 13 bases remaining between them. This CDR3 is 14 amino acids long. Germline V gene data show CDR1 as SGHDT and CDR2 as YYEEEE. As DNA, the CDR3 is TGTGCCAGCAGCCCCCTGTTGAGGGACACTGAAGCTTTCTTT. This sequence encodes CASSPLLRDTEAFF.

This clonotype was seen a handful of times. V and J are TRBV12-5 and TRBJ2-1; TRBD2 matches at 13 bases. Germline V gives CDR1 LGHNT, CDR2 FRNRAP. The CDR3 is made up of 20 amino acids. After removal of 4 bases from V and 0 bases from J, the junction contained 12 bases not matched to a gene. The CDR3 loop is CASGSTTSGRPTSSYNEQFF. CDR3 DNA sequence: TGTGCTAGTGGTTCGACGACTAGCGGGAGGCCCACAAGCTCCTACAATGAGCAGTTCTTC.

The CDR3 sequence is CASSLFEGSEQYF. The CDR3 DNA reads TGTGCCAGCAGTTTATTCGAGGGGAGCGAGCAGTACTTC. This chain uses TRBV12-3 or TRBV12-4 with TRBJ2-7; D might be TRBD1 or TRBD2, each matching 5 bases. The CDR3 extends over 13 amino acids. Trimming removed 2 bases at V and 6 bases at J, with 11 bases between.

The genes are TRBV18 and TRBJ2-1; 8 nucleotides align to TRBD2. This CDR3 spans 17 amino acids. V was clipped by 6 bases and J by 0 bases; unmatched bases: 10. Germline V gene sequence: CDR1 KGHSH, CDR2 LQKENI. The CDR3 DNA sequence: TGTGCCAGCTCCCCGAGCGGGGGCACCATCTCCTACAATGAGCAGTTCTTC. Encoded protein: CASSPSGGTISYNEQFF.

The table lists this clonotype with a few counts. The chain carries TRBV6-6 and TRBJ1-5; D is unclear. Germline-derived CDR1 and CDR2 are MNHNY and SVGAGI (reference sequence). V lost 6 bases, J lost 7 bases, and 16 bases lay in between. The CDR3 consists of 14 residues. This CDR3 reads CASRIGGLGQPQHF. The DNA for the CDR3 is TGTGCCAGCAGGATCGGCGGATTAGGACAGCCCCAGCATTTT.

This chain links TRBV25-1 with TRBJ1-1; possible D gene TRBD1, 5 bases. The germline CDR1 and CDR2 sequences are MGHDK and SYGVNS. V shed 1 base and J shed 4 bases, with 13 bases lying between them. The CDR3 extends over 15 amino acids. Here the CDR3 DNA reads TGTGCCAGCAGTGAATCGAGGACGAGGGGCACTGAAGCTTTCTTT. This gives the protein CASSESRTRGTEAFF.

This clonotype was counted between two and nine times. The chain links TRBV20-1 to TRBJ2-1; a weak D match, TRBD1 (6 bases). The CDR3 spans 15 residues. The ends were cut back, 5 bases at V and 4 bases at J, with 18 bases in the middle. Germline V CDR1 and CDR2: DFQATT, SNEGSKA (reference sequence). In nucleotides, the CDR3 is TGCAGTGCTTCGTTGGTAGGGGGAAGATACAATGAGCAGTTCTTC. Amino acid sequence: CSASLVGGRYNEQFF.

This sequence joins TRBV20-1 and TRBJ2-5; 11 nucleotides align to TRBD2. Germline V gene lookup returns CDR1 DFQATT and CDR2 SNEGSKA (reference sequence). V shed 6 bases and J 6 bases; nucleotides not matched to a gene: 6. The CDR3 runs 13 residues. DNA for the CDR3: TGCAGTGCAGCGACTAGCGGGGAAAAGACCCAGTACTTC. Its protein is CSAATSGEKTQYF.

The table lists this clonotype with a few counts. The chain couples TRBV24-1 to TRBJ1-4, with D possibly TRBD1 on 5 matching bases. Germline V gene data show CDR1 as KGHDR and CDR2 as SFDVKD. The CDR3 contains 14 residues. The V end lost 2 bases, the J end lost 6 bases, and 9 bases lay between the germline ends. The CDR3 here is CATSDWGTDEKLFF. For the CDR3, the DNA is TGTGCCACCAGTGATTGGGGGACGGATGAAAAACTGTTTTTT.

This clonotype has just a few counts. The chain joins TRBV10-3 to TRBJ2-1; D possibly corresponds to TRBD1 (5 bases). Trimming shortened V by 8 bases and J by 4 bases, and 15 bases separated the two germline ends. The CDR3 is 14 residues long. Germline V gene data show CDR1 as ENHRY and CDR2 as SYGVKD. CDR3 in amino acids: CAIGRTTDYNEQFF. The DNA of the CDR3 is TGTGCCATCGGTAGGACAACGGATTACAATGAGCAGTTCTTC.

V is TRBV20-1 and J is TRBJ2-4, with D possibly being TRBD1 or TRBD2 (7 bases each). Germline values: CDR1 DFQATT, CDR2 SNEGSKA (reference sequence). Trimming took off 3 bases at V and 6 bases at J, with 15 bases between the two ends. This CDR3 comprises 14 residues. The CDR3 bases are TGCAGTGCTAGGGCCCGCAGGGGGGGAAACATTCAGTACTTC. Its translation: CSARARRGGNIQYF.